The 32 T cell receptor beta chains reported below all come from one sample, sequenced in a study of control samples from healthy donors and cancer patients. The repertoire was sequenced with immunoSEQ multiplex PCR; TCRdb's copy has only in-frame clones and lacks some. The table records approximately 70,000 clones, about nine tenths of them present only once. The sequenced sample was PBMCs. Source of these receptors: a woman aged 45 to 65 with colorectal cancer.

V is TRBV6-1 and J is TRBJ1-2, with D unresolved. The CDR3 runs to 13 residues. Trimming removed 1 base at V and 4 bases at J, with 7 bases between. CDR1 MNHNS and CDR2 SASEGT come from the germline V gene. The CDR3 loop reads CASSEVEAYGYTF. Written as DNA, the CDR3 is TGTGCCAGCAGTGAAGTAGAGGCCTATGGCTACACCTTC.

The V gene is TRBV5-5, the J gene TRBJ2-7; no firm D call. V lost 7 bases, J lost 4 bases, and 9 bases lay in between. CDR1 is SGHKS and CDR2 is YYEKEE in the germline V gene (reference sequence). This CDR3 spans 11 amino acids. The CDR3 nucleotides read TGTGCCAGCGGTCTGGTTTACGAGCAGTACTTC. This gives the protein CASGLVYEQYF.

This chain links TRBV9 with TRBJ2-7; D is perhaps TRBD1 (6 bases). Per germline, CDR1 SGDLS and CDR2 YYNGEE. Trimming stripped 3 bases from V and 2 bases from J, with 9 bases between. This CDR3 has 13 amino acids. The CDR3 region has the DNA TGTGCCAGCAGCGGTCCAGGGGCCTACGAGCAGTACTTC. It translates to CASSGPGAYEQYF.

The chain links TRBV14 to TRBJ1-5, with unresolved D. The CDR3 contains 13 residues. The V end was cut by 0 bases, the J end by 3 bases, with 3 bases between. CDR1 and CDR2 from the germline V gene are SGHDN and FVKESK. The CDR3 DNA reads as TGTGCCAGCAGCCAAGACCCCAATCAGCCCCAGCATTTT. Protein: CASSQDPNQPQHF. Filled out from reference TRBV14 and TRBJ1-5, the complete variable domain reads EAGVTQFPSHSVIEKGQTVTLRCDPISGHDNLYWYRRVMGKEIKFLLHFVKESKQDESGMPNNRFLAERTGGTYSTLKVQPAELEDSGVYFCASSQDPNQPQHFGDGTRLSIL.

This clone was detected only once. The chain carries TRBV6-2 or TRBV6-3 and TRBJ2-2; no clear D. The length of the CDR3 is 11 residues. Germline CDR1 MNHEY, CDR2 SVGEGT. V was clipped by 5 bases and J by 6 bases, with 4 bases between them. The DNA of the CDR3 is TGTGCCAGCAGTCGTCCCGGGGAGCTGTTTTTT. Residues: CASSRPGELFF.

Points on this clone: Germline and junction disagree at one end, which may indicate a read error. The CDR3 DNA is TGTGCCAGCAGTTCGAGTCAGGGGGCTGGGAACACCATATATTTT. Translated: CASSSSQGAGNTIYF. This chain uses TRBV28 with TRBJ1-3; TRBD1 agrees at 8 bases. Germline V gene data show CDR1 as MDHEN and CDR2 as SYDVKM. There are 15 residues in the CDR3.

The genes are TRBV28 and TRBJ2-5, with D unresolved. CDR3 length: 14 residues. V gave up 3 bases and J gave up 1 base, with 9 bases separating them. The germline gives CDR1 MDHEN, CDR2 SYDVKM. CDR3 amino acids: CASSFSQLQETQYF. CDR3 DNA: TGTGCCAGCAGTTTTTCACAGCTCCAAGAGACCCAGTACTTC.

CDR3 DNA sequence: TGCGCCAGCAGCTTCGGGACGGGTGAAAAACTGTTTTTT. The encoded protein is CASSFGTGEKLFF. The rearrangement joins TRBV5-1 to TRBJ1-4; possibly TRBD1 for D (5 bases). The CDR3 length is 13 residues. Germline CDR1 is SGHRS and CDR2 is YFSETQ. Trimming cost V 2 bases and J 7 bases, with 9 bases left between them. The variable domain in full, completed from reference TRBV5-1 and TRBJ1-4, reads KAGVTQTPRYLIKTRGQQVTLSCSPISGHRSVSWYQQTPGQGLQFLFEYFSETQRNKGNFPGRFSGRQFSNSRSEMNVSTLELGDSALYLCASSFGTGEKLFFGSGTQLSVL.

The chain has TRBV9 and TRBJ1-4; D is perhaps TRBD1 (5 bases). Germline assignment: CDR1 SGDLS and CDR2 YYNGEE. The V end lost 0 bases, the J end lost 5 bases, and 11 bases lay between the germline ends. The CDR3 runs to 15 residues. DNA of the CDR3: TGTGCCAGCAGCGTAGATCCCGGACAAAATGAAAAACTGTTTTTT. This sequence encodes CASSVDPGQNEKLFF.

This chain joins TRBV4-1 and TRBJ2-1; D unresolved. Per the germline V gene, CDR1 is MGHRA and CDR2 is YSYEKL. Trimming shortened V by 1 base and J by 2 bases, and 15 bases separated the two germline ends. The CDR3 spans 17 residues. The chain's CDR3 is CASSQVFSPWAYNEQFF. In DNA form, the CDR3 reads TGCGCCAGCAGCCAAGTTTTTTCACCCTGGGCCTACAATGAGCAGTTCTTC.

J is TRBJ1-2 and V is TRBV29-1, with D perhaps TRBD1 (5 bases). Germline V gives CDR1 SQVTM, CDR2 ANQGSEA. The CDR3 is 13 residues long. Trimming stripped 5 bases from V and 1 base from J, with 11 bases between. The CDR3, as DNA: TGCAGCGTTTATTCGGGGGATAACTATGGCTACACCTTC. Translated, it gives CSVYSGDNYGYTF. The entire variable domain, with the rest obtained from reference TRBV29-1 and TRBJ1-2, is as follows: SAVISQKPSRDICQRGTSLTIQCQVDSQVTMMFWYRQQPGQSLTLIATANQGSEATYESGFVIDKFPISRPNLTFSTLTVSNMSPEDSSIYLCSVYSGDNYGYTFGSGTRLTVV.

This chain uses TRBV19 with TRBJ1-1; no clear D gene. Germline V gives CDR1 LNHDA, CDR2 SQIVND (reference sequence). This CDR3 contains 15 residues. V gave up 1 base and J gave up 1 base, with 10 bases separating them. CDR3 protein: CASSIVGGKNTEAFF. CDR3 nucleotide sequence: TGTGCCAGTAGTATAGTAGGCGGCAAGAACACTGAAGCTTTCTTT.

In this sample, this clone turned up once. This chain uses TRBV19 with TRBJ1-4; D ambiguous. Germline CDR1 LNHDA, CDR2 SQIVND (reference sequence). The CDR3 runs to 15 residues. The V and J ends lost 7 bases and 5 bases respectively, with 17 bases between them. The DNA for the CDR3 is TGTGCCAGTACCGTCGGGAGGCGCCTGAATGAAAAACTGTTTTTT. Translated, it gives CASTVGRRLNEKLFF.

The CDR3 DNA reads TGTGCCAGCAGTTTAGGGGGGCTGGCCTATGGCTACACCTTC. Its translation is CASSLGGLAYGYTF. The chain employs TRBV28 and TRBJ1-2, with D possibly TRBD1 on 6 matching bases. The V end lost 2 bases, the J end lost 4 bases, and 11 bases lay between the germline ends. Germline-derived CDR1 and CDR2 are MDHEN and SYDVKM. The CDR3 covers 14 residues.

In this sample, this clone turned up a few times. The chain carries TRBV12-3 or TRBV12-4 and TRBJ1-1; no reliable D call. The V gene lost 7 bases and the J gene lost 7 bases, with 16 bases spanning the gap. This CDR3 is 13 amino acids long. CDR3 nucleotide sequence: TGTGCCAGCACCTTAGGCGGTTCTCGTGAAGCTTTCTTT. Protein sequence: CASTLGGSREAFF.

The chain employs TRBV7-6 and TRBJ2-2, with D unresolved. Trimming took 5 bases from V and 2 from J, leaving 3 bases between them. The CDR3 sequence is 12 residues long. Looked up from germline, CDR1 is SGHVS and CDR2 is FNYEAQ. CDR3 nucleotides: TGTGCCAGCAGCCTCAACACCGGGGAGCTGTTTTTT. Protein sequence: CASSLNTGELFF.

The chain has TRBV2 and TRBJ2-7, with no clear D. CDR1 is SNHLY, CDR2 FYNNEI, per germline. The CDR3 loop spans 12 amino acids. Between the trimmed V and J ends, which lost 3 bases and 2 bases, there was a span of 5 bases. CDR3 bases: TGTGCCAGCAGTGAGGCTGCCTACGAGCAGTACTTC. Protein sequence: CASSEAAYEQYF.

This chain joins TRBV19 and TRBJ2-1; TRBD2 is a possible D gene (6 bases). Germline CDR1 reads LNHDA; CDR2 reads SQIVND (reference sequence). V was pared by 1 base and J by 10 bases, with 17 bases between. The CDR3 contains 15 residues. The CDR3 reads CASSIAPLASGEQFF. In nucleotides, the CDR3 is TGTGCCAGTAGTATAGCCCCACTAGCCTCGGGGGAGCAGTTCTTC.

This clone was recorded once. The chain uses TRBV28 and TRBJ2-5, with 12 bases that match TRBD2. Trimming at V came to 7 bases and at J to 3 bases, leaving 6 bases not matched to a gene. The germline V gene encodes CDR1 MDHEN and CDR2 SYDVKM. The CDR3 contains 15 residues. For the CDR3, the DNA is TGTGCCAGCAACTCCTGGACTAGCGGGAAAGAGACCCAGTACTTC. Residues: CASNSWTSGKETQYF.

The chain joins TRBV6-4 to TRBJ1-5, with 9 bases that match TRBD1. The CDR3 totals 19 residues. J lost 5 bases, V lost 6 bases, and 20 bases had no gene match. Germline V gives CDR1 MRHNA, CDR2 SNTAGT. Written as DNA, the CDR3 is TGTGCCAGCAGATCGGGGGGGTCGGGGACAGGGCTCTTCGATCAGCCCCAGCATTTT. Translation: CASRSGGSGTGLFDQPQHF.

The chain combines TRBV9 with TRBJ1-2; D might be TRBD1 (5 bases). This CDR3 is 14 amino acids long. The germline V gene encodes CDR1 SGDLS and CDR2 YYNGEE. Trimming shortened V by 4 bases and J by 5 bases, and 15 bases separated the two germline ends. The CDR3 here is CASSPGRGIYGYTF. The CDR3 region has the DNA TGTGCCAGCAGCCCGGGACGAGGGATTTATGGCTACACCTTC. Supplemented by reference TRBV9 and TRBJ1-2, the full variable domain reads DSGVTQTPKHLITATGQRVTLRCSPRSGDLSVYWYQQSLDQGLQFLIQYYNGEERAKGNILERFSAQQFPDLHSELNLSSLELGDSALYFCASSPGRGIYGYTFGSGTRLTVV.

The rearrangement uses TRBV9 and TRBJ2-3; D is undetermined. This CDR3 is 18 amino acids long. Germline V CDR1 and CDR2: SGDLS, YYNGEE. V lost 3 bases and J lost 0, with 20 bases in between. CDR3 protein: CASSADCCFLSSTDTQYF. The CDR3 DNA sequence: TGTGCCAGCAGCGCCGACTGCTGTTTCTTATCGAGCACAGATACGCAGTATTTT.

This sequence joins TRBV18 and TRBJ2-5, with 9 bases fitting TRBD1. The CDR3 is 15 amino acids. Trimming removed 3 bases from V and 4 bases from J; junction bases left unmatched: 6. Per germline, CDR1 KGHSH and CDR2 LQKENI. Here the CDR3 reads CASSPGQGLVETQYF. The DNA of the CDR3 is TGTGCCAGCTCACCGGGACAGGGCTTGGTAGAGACCCAGTACTTC.

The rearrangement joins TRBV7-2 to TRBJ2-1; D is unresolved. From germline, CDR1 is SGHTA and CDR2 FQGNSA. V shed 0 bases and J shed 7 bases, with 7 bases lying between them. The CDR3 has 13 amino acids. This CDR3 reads CASSLALGNEQFF. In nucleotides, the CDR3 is TGTGCCAGCAGCTTAGCTTTGGGGAATGAGCAGTTCTTC.

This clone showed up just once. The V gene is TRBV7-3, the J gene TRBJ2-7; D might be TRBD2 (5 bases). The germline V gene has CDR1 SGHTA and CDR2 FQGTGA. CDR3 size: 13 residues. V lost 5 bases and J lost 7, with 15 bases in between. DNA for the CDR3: TGTGCCAGCAGCCCACGGACTGGGTGGGAGCAGTACTTC. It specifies CASSPRTGWEQYF.

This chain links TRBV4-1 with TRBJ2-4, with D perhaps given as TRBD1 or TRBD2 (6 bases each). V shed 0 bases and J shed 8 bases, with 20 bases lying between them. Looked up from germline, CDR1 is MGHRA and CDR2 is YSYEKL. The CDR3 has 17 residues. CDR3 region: CASSQEYKGGGLDIQYF. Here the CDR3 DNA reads TGCGCCAGCAGCCAAGAATATAAGGGGGGCGGGTTGGACATTCAGTACTTC.

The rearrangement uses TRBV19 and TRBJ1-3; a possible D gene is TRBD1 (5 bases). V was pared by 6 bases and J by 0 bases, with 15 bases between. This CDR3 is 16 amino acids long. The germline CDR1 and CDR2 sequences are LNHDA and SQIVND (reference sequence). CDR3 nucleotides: TGTGCCAGTAGACAACAGGCCGCCGTCTCTGGAAACACCATATATTTT. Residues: CASRQQAAVSGNTIYF.

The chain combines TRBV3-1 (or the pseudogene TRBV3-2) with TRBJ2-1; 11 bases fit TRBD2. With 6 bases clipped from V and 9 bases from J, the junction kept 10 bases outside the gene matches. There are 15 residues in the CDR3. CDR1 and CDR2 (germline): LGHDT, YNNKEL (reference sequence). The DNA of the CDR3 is TGTGCCAGCAGAGGGACTAGCGGCCCTACAAGTGAGCAGTTCTTC. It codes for CASRGTSGPTSEQFF.

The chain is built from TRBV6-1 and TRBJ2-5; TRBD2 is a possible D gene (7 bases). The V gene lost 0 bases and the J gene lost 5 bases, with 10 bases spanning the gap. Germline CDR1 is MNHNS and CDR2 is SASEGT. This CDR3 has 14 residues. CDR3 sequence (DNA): TGTGCCAGCAGTGAAGCGGGGGGGCTGGAGACCCAGTACTTC. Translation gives CASSEAGGLETQYF.

The CDR3 region has the DNA TGTGCCAGTAGTTTCGGGGGCTACATGAACACTGAAGCTTTCTTT. Its protein is CASSFGGYMNTEAFF. The chain combines TRBV19 with TRBJ1-1; D may be TRBD1 (6 bases). The CDR3 consists of 15 residues. Per the germline V gene, CDR1 is LNHDA and CDR2 is SQIVND (reference sequence). V was cut by 5 bases and J by 0 bases, with 13 bases left in between.

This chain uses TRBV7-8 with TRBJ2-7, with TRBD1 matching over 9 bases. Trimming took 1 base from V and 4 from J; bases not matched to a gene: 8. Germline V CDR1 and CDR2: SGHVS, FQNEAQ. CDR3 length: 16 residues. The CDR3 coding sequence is TGTGCCAGCAGCTTAGACCCGGGACAGGGTTTGTACGAGCAGTACTTC. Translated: CASSLDPGQGLYEQYF.

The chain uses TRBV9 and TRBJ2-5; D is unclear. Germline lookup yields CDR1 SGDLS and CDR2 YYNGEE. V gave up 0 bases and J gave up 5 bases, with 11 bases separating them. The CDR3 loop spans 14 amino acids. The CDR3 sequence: CASSVGPIGETQYF. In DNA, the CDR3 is TGTGCCAGCAGCGTAGGTCCGATAGGGGAGACCCAGTACTTC.